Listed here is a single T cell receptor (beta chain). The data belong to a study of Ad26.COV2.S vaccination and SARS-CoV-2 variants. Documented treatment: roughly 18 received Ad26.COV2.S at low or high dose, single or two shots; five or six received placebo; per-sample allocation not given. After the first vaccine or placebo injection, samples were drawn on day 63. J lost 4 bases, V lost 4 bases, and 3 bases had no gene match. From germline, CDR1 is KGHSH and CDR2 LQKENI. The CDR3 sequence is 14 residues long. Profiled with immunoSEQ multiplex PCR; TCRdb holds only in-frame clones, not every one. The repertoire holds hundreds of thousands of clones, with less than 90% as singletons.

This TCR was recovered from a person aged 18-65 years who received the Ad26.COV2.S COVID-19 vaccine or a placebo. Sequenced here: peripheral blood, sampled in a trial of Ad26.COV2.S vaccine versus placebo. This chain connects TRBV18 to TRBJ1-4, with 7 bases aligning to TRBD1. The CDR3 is CASSRGGLNEKLFF. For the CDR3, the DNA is TGTGCCAGCTCACGAGGGGGCCTTAATGAAAAACTGTTTTTT.